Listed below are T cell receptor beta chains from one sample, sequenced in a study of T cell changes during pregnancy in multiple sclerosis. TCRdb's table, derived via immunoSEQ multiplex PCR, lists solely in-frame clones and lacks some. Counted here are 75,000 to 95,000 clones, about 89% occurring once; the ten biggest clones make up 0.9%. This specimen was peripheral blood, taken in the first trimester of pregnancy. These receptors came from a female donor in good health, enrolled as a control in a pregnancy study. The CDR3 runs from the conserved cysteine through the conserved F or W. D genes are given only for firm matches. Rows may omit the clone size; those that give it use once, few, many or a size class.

CASSDRTGGFNQPQHF | TGTGCCAGCAGTGATCGGACAGGGGGTTTTAATCAGCCCCAGCATTTT | TRBD1 | . | 16 | TRBJ1-5 | TRBV25-1
CASSPSGRGKTQYF | TGTGCCAGCAGCCCTAGCGGGAGGGGAAAGACCCAGTACTTC | TRBD2 | . | 14 | TRBJ2-5 | TRBV28
CASVREPNTGELFF | TGTGCCAGTGTCAGGGAACCGAACACCGGGGAGCTGTTTTTT | . | . | 14 | TRBJ2-2 | TRBV19
CASSPPRSGANVLTF | TGTGCCAGCAGTCCCCCGCGTTCTGGGGCCAACGTCCTGACTTTC | . | . | 15 | TRBJ2-6 | TRBV28
CASRDRGYGYTF | TGTGCCAGCAGGGACAGGGGCTATGGCTACACCTTC | TRBD1 | . | 12 | TRBJ1-2 | TRBV27
CASGVTGGAPEAFF | TGCGCCAGCGGAGTGACAGGGGGAGCCCCTGAAGCTTTCTTT | TRBD1 | . | 14 | TRBJ1-1 | TRBV5-1
CASAGNLHTEAFF | TGTGCCAGCGCAGGGAATCTACACACTGAAGCTTTCTTT | . | . | 13 | TRBJ1-1 | TRBV19
CASSEAREGLAVRGTGELFF | TGTGCCAGCAGTGAAGCGCGGGAGGGACTAGCGGTCAGGGGCACCGGGGAGCTGTTTTTT | TRBD2 | . | 20 | TRBJ2-2 | TRBV2
CASSRDRGRLEQYF | TGTGCCAGCAGCCGGGACAGGGGGCGTCTCGAGCAGTACTTC | TRBD1 | . | 14 | TRBJ2-7 | TRBV6-1
CASSKLAGASYNEQFF | TGTGCCAGCAGCAAACTAGCGGGGGCCTCTTACAATGAGCAGTTCTTC | TRBD2 | . | 16 | TRBJ2-1 | TRBV6-6
CATRLAGDNEQFF | TGCGCCACCCGACTAGCGGGAGACAATGAGCAGTTCTTC | TRBD2 | . | 13 | TRBJ2-1 | TRBV10-2
CASSIGTGDEQYF | TGTGCCAGTAGTATAGGAACAGGGGACGAGCAGTACTTC | TRBD1 | . | 13 | TRBJ2-7 | TRBV19
CASSLVGGQETQYF | TGTGCCAGCAGCTTAGTCGGGGGGCAAGAGACCCAGTACTTC | TRBD2 | . | 14 | TRBJ2-5 | TRBV7-2
CASIERGTGANVLTF | TGTGCCAGCATCGAAAGGGGAACTGGGGCCAACGTCCTGACTTTC | . | . | 15 | TRBJ2-6 | TRBV7-2
CASSSGTGSREQYF | TGTGCCAGCAGCTCAGGGACAGGCTCGCGGGAGCAGTACTTC | TRBD1 | . | 14 | TRBJ2-7 | TRBV5-4
CASSLQGADGNTIYF | TGTGCCAGCTCACTCCAGGGGGCGGATGGAAACACCATATATTTT | TRBD1 | . | 15 | TRBJ1-3 | TRBV18
CASSKGTSGRADTQYF | TGTGCCAGCAGCAAAGGGACTAGCGGGAGGGCAGATACGCAGTATTTT | TRBD2 | . | 16 | TRBJ2-3 | TRBV11-3
CASSNGGTSNGEQYF | TGTGCCAGCAGCAACGGCGGGACCTCTAATGGCGAGCAGTACTTC | . | . | 15 | TRBJ2-7 | TRBV6-5
CASSLGGGHNEKLFF | TGTGCCAGCAGCTTGGGGGGAGGACATAATGAAAAACTGTTTTTT | . | once | 15 | TRBJ1-4 | TRBV5-6
CASTWGGNTEAFF | TGTGCCAGCACCTGGGGGGGGAACACTGAAGCTTTCTTT | . | . | 13 | TRBJ1-1 | TRBV6-1
CATGTGDQETQYF | TGTGCCACCGGGACAGGAGATCAAGAGACCCAGTACTTC | TRBD1 | . | 13 | TRBJ2-5 | TRBV25-1
CASSGGGFFTDTQYF | TGTGCCAGCAGCGGAGGGGGCTTCTTCACAGATACGCAGTATTTT | . | . | 15 | TRBJ2-3 | TRBV14
CASATVGVNTEAFF | TGTGCCAGCGCGACGGTCGGAGTGAACACTGAAGCTTTCTTT | . | . | 14 | TRBJ1-1 | TRBV27
CASTPRTELNTEAFF | TGTGCCAGTACCCCCCGGACAGAATTGAACACTGAAGCTTTCTTT | . | few | 15 | TRBJ1-1 | TRBV19
CASSQENSNSYEQYF | TGTGCCAGCAGCCAAGAGAACTCAAACTCCTACGAGCAGTACTTC | . | once | 15 | TRBJ2-7 | TRBV14
CASSQEVGGPGTGPECEQYF | TGCGCCAGCAGCCAAGAAGTAGGGGGACCGGGGACGGGACCGGAGTGCGAGCAGTACTTC | . | . | 20 | TRBJ2-7 | TRBV4-3
CASRQANSPLHF | TGTGCCAGCAGACAGGCTAATTCACCCCTCCACTTT | . | . | 12 | TRBJ1-6 | TRBV6-5
CASSFFSDTQYF | TGTGCCAGCAGCTTTTTCTCAGATACGCAGTATTTT | . | once | 12 | TRBJ2-3 | TRBV7-2
CASTHDRGGETQYF | TGTGCCAGCACCCACGACCGCGGAGGAGAGACCCAGTACTTC | . | . | 14 | TRBJ2-5 | TRBV5-4
CAWKEWTATNEKLFF | TGTGCCTGGAAGGAGTGGACTGCAACTAATGAAAAACTGTTTTTT | . | few | 15 | TRBJ1-4 | TRBV30
CASSLRTGSLNQPQHF | TGTGCCAGCAGCCTACGTACCGGGTCATTAAATCAGCCCCAGCATTTT | . | . | 16 | TRBJ1-5 | TRBV5-6
CASSRGGGQPQHF | TGTGCCAGCAGCCGCGGCGGGGGGCAGCCCCAGCATTTT | . | . | 13 | TRBJ1-5 | TRBV9
CASSFGQGPRAFEAFF | TGTGCCAGCAGCTTCGGACAGGGGCCACGGGCGTTTGAAGCTTTCTTT | TRBD1 | few | 16 | TRBJ1-1 | TRBV7-9
CASSTFRGLSEKLFF | TGTGCCAGTAGTACCTTCAGGGGGCTATCTGAAAAACTGTTTTTT | TRBD1 | once | 15 | TRBJ1-4 | TRBV19
CASSERVGGEAFF | TGTGCCAGCAGCGAACGGGTAGGAGGTGAAGCTTTCTTT | . | . | 13 | TRBJ1-1 | TRBV5-6
CASSVAKDTEAFF | TGCGCCAGCAGCGTAGCCAAGGACACTGAAGCTTTCTTT | . | . | 13 | TRBJ1-1 | TRBV5-1
CASSQLVRGETQYF | TGTGCCAGCAGCCAACTGGTCCGGGGGGAGACCCAGTACTTC | . | . | 14 | TRBJ2-5 | TRBV4-2
CASKVGVAHYNEQFF | TGTGCCAGCAAGGTAGGGGTTGCGCACTACAATGAGCAGTTCTTC | . | . | 15 | TRBJ2-1 | TRBV2
CASSQVSGESYEQYF | TGCGCCAGCAGCCAAGTATCAGGGGAATCCTACGAGCAGTACTTC | . | . | 15 | TRBJ2-7 | TRBV4-1
CASSELYRGGPKNIQYF | TGCGCCAGCAGTGAGTTATACAGGGGGGGCCCCAAAAACATTCAGTACTTC | . | once | 17 | TRBJ2-4 | TRBV10-2
CASSGGRASTDTQYF | TGTGCCAGCAGTGGGGGGCGGGCTAGCACAGATACGCAGTATTTT | . | . | 15 | TRBJ2-3 | TRBV2
CASSRGGTVSSYEQYF | TGCGCCAGCAGCCGAGGCGGGACTGTAAGCTCCTACGAGCAGTACTTC | . | . | 16 | TRBJ2-7 | TRBV5-1
CASSQDGPLGRGVHEQYF | TGCGCCAGCAGCCAAGATGGGCCCTTGGGCAGGGGAGTCCACGAGCAGTACTTC | . | . | 18 | TRBJ2-7 | TRBV4-1
CASSQDIAGAYEQYF | TGCGCCAGCAGCCAAGATATAGCGGGAGCATACGAGCAGTACTTC | TRBD2 | . | 15 | TRBJ2-7 | TRBV4-3
CASSPDRGLGEQYF | TGTGCCAGCAGCCCTGACAGGGGGCTGGGAGAGCAGTACTTC | TRBD1 | . | 14 | TRBJ2-7 | TRBV7-6
CASSLSTGELFF | TGTGCCAGCAGTCTATCGACCGGGGAGCTGTTTTTT | . | . | 12 | TRBJ2-2 | TRBV7-8
CSARTGEGEKLFF | TGCAGCGCCCGGACAGGGGAGGGGGAAAAACTGTTTTTT | TRBD1 | . | 13 | TRBJ1-4 | TRBV29-1
CASRGSNTGELFF | TGTGCCAGCAGGGGGAGTAACACCGGGGAGCTGTTTTTT | . | once | 13 | TRBJ2-2 | TRBV11-2
CAWSVSQNIQYF | TGTGCCTGGAGTGTAAGCCAAAACATTCAGTACTTC | . | . | 12 | TRBJ2-4 | TRBV30
CASSTDSTTGELFF | TGTGCCAGCAGTACCGACAGCACCACCGGGGAGCTGTTTTTT | . | . | 14 | TRBJ2-2 | TRBV28
CATSRTFGEAFF | TGTGCCACCAGCAGGACTTTCGGTGAAGCTTTCTTT | . | . | 12 | TRBJ1-1 | TRBV15
CASLGRTGNTGELFF | TGTGCCAGCCTGGGGAGGACAGGGAACACCGGGGAGCTGTTTTTT | . | . | 15 | TRBJ2-2 | TRBV5-8
CASSLGGGFTDTQYF | TGTGCCAGCAGCTTAGGCGGGGGGTTCACAGATACGCAGTATTTT | TRBD2 | once | 15 | TRBJ2-3 | TRBV7-7
CASSHQRDRDVTEAFF | TGTGCCAGCAGCCATCAGCGGGATCGGGACGTTACTGAAGCTTTCTTT | . | . | 16 | TRBJ1-1 | TRBV14
CASTGFSNQPQHF | TGTGCCAGTACCGGTTTTAGCAATCAGCCCCAGCATTTT | . | . | 13 | TRBJ1-5 | TRBV19
CASRTWAGNNEQFF | TGCGCCAGCAGAACTTGGGCGGGCAACAATGAGCAGTTCTTC | . | . | 14 | TRBJ2-1 | TRBV4-1
CASSLSGTGMYGYTF | TGTGCCAGCAGTTTATCCGGGACAGGGATGTACGGCTACACCTTC | TRBD1 | . | 15 | TRBJ1-2 | TRBV27
CASSRGQDSNQPQHF | TGTGCCAGCAGCCGCGGACAGGATAGCAATCAGCCCCAGCATTTT | TRBD1 | once | 15 | TRBJ1-5 | TRBV7-9